The clone carrying this TCR beta chain was counted a few times. Its antigen remains unidentified. Described time point: sample taken at primary tumor resection. The donors were 72 patients with non-small cell lung cancer that was early-stage and untreated. Unsorted whole RNA of tumor, nontumor lung or frozen PBMC was sequenced. The data stem from a study of spatial heterogeneity in lung cancer. Study at large: Beta-chain sequences were consistently detected more often than alpha-chain sequences.

The junction had 7 bases not matched to a gene; V was cut back by 6 bases and J by 2 bases. Germline CDR1 SNHLY, CDR2 FYNNEI. CDR3 length equals 15 residues. Via MiXCR, TCRdb re-called the 5' RACE reads, giving one row per CDR3 protein. This table holds 350 to 500 distinct CDR3 sequences, almost 30% found once. Notes on the study in general: The number of expanded tumor alpha and beta chains correlated with mutation number.

The sample in question was lung tumor tissue, obtained at surgery. The genes are TRBV2 and TRBJ2-3; TRBD2 aligns across 8 bases. The source is a male donor with early-stage non-small cell lung cancer. CDR3 amino acids: CASSPHSGVTDTQYF. Here the CDR3 DNA reads TGTGCCAGCAGCCCCCATAGCGGGGTCACAGATACGCAGTATTTT.